The entry that follows covers one TCR beta chain sequence. Germline V gene sequence: CDR1 KGHSH, CDR2 LQKENI. The V gene lost 1 base and the J gene lost 7 bases, with 14 bases spanning the gap. The CDR3 is 15 amino acids. The data were taken from a study of blood T cell repertoires in COVID-19. Per the original data handling: Amplified reference gene primers provided the basis for estimating nucleated cell counts. This table comes from immunoSEQ multiplex PCR, and its TCRdb copy is limited to in-frame clones, with some not included. V, J and clone size are those of that table, while D and trimming were read from the DNA. The sample lists fewer than 350,000 clones, roughly 89% occurring once. Clinical history as reported by participants underpinned cohort assignment.

This sequence was found in a woman aged 18-30 years with acute COVID-19. The chain has TRBV18 and TRBJ2-1; D possibly corresponds to TRBD2 (6 bases). Source material: PBMCs or T cells enriched from blood (not recorded which). CDR3 bases: TGTGCCAGCTCACCACTCGGGCTAGCGAGGAATGAGCAGTTCTTC. Protein sequence: CASSPLGLARNEQFF.